This TCR beta chain was observed in a study of STAT5B mutations in CD4+ large granular lymphocyte leukemia. Method: immunoSEQ multiplex PCR; TCRdb's copy keeps in-frame clones and lacks some. Here the sample spans approximately 21,000 clones, 70% to 80% being singletons. The CDR3 length is 12 residues. V was shortened by 4 bases and J by 5 bases, with 9 bases between the two germline ends. The germline V gene encodes CDR1 LNHDA and CDR2 SQIVND (reference sequence). This clone was seen only a few times. This chain connects TRBV19 to TRBJ2-7, with TRBD1 as a possible D gene (5 bases). The sequence came from a human donor in good health. The sample taken for sequencing was CD4+ T cells from blood buffy coats. In DNA, the CDR3 is TGTGCCAGTAGTACCCAGGGTCACGAGCAGTACTTC. Encoded protein: CASSTQGHEQYF.